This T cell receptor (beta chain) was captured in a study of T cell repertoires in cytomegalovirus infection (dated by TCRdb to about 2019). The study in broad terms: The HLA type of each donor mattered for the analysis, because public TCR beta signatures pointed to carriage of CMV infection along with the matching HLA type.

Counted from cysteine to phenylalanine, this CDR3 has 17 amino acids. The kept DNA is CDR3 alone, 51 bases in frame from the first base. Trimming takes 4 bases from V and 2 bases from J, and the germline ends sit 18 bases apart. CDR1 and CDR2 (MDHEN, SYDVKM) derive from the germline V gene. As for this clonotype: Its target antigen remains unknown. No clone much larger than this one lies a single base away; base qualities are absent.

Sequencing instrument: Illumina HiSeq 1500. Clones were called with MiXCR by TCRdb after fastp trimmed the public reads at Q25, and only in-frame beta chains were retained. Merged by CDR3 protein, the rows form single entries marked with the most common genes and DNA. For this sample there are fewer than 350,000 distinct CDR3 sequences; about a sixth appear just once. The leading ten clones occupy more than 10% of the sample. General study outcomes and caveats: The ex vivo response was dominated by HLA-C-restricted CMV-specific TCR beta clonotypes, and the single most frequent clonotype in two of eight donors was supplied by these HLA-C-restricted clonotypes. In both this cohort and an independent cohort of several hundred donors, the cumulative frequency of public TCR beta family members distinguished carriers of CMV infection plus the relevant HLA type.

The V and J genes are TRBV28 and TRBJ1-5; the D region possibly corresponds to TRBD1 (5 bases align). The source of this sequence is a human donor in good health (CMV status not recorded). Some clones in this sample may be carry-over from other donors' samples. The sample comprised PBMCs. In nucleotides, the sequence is TGTGCCAGCAGTTCCGCCCTGGGGGGAATGGGCAATCAGCCCCAGCATTTT. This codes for CASSSALGGMGNQPQHF.